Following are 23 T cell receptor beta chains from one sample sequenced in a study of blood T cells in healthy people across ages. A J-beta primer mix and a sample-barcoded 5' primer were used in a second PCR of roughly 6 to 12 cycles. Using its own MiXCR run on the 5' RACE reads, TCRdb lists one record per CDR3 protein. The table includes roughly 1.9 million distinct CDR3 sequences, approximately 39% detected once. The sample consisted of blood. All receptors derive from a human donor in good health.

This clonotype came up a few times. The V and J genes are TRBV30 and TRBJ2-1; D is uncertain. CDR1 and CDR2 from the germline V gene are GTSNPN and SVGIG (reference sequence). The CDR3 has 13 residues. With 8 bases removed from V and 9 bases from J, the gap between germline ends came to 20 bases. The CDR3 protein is CAGKSALWGEQFF. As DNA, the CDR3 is TGTGCCGGAAAGTCCGCCCTATGGGGTGAGCAGTTCTTC.

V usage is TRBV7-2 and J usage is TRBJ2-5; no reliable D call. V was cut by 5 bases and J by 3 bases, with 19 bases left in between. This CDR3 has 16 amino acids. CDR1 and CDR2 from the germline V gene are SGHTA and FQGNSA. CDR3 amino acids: CASSLTRWKTEETQYF. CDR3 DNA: TGTGCCAGCAGCCTAACCCGATGGAAGACTGAAGAGACCCAGTACTTC. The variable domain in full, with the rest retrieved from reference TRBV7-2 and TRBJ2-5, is GAGVSQSPSNKVTEKGKDVELRCDPISGHTALYWYRQSLGQGLEFLIYFQGNSAPDKSGLPSDRFSAERTGGSVSTLTIQRTQQEDSAVYLCASSLTRWKTEETQYFGPGTRLLVL.

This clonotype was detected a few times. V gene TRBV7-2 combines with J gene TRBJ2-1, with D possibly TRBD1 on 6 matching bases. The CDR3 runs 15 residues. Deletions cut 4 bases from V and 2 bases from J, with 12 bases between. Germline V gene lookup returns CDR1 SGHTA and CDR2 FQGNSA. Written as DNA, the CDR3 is TGTGCCAGCAGCTCCCAACAGGGTCCCTACAATGAGCAGTTCTTC. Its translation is CASSSQQGPYNEQFF. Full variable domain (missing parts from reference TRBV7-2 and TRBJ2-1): GAGVSQSPSNKVTEKGKDVELRCDPISGHTALYWYRQSLGQGLEFLIYFQGNSAPDKSGLPSDRFSAERTGGSVSTLTIQRTQQEDSAVYLCASSSQQGPYNEQFFGPGTRLTVL.

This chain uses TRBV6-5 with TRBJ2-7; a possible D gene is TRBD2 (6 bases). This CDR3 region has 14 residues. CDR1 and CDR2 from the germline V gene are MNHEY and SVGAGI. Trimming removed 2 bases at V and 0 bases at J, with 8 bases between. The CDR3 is CASSYGGVSYEQYF. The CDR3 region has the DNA TGTGCCAGCAGTTACGGAGGGGTCTCCTACGAGCAGTACTTC.

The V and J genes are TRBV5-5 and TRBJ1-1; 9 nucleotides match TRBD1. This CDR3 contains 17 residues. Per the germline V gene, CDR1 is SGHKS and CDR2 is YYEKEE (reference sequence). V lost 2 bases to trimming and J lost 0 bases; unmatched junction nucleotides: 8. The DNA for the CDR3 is TGTGCCAGCAGCTTCGCTGACAGGGGGGTCATGAACACTGAAGCTTTCTTT. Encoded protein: CASSFADRGVMNTEAFF.

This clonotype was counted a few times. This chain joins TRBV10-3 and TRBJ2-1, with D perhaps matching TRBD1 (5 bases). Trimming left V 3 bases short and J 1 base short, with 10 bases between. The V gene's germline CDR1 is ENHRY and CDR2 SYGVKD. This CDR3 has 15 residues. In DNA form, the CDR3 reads TGTGCCATCAGTGATCAGGGTGAGTCCTACAATGAGCAGTTCTTC. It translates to CAISDQGESYNEQFF.

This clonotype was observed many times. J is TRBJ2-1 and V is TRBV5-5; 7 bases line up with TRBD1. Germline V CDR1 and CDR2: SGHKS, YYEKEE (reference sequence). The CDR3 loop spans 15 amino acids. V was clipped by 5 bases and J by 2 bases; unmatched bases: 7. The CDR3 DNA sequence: TGTGCCAGCAGTTTGACAGGGACGACCTACAATGAGCAGTTCTTC. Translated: CASSLTGTTYNEQFF.

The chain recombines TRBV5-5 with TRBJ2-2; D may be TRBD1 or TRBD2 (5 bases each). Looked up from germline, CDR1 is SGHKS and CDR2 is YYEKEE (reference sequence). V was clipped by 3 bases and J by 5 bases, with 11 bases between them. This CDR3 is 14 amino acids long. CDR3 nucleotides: TGTGCCAGCAGCTGGTGGGGGAGTACCGGGGAGCTGTTTTTT. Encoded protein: CASSWWGSTGELFF.

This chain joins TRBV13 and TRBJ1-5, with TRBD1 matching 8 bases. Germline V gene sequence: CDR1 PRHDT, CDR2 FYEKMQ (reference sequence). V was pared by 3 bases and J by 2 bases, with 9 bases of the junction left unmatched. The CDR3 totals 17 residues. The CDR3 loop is CASSLGQANGGNQPQHF. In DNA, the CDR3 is TGTGCCAGCAGCTTGGGACAGGCAAATGGGGGCAATCAGCCCCAGCATTTT. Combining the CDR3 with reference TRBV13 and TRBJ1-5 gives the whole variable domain AAGVIQSPRHLIKEKRETATLKCYPIPRHDTVYWYQQGPGQDPQFLISFYEKMQSDKGSIPDRFSAQQFSDYHSELNMSSLELGDSALYFCASSLGQANGGNQPQHFGDGTRLSIL.

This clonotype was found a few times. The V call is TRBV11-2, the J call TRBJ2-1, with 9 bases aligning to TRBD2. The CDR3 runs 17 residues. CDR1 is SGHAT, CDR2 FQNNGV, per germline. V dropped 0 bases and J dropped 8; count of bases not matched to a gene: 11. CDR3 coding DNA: TGTGCCAGCAGCTTAGACGGTTGGGCTAGCGGGGAAGATGAGCAGTTCTTC. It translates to CASSLDGWASGEDEQFF.

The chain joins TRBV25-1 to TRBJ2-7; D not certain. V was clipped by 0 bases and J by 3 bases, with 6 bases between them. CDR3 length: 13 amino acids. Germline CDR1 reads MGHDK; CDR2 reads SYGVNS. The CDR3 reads CASSEYFDYEQYF. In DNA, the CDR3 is TGTGCCAGCAGTGAATATTTCGACTACGAGCAGTACTTC.

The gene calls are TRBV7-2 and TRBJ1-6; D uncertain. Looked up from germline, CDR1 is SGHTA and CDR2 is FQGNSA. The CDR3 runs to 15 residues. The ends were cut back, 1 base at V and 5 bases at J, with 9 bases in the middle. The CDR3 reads CASSLGFGNNSPLHF. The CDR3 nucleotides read TGTGCCAGCAGCTTAGGTTTCGGGAATAATTCACCCCTCCACTTT.

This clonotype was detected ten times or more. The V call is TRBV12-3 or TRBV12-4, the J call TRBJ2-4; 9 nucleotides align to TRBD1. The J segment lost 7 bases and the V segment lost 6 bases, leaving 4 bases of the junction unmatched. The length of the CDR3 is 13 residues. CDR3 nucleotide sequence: TGTGCCAGCAGCTTGACAGGGGGGAACATTCAGTACTTC. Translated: CASSLTGGNIQYF.

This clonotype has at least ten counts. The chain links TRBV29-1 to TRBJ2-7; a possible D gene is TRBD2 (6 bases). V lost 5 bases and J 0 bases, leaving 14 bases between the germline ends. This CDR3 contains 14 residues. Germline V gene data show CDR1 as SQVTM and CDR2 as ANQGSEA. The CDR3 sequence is CSVRAGWGSYEQYF. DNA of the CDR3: TGCAGCGTTCGTGCGGGGTGGGGCTCCTACGAGCAGTACTTC.

The CDR3, as DNA: TGTGCCAGCAGCGGGGCAGGGAATAATTCACCCCTCCACTTT. It is translated as CASSGAGNNSPLHF. The gene calls are TRBV7-9 and TRBJ1-6; possible D gene TRBD1, 5 bases. The V end was cut by 5 bases, the J end by 5 bases, with 10 bases between. The germline gives CDR1 SEHNR, CDR2 FQNEAQ (reference sequence). The CDR3 runs 14 residues. Full variable domain (rest looked up from reference TRBV7-9 and TRBJ1-6): DTGVSQNPRHKITKRGQNVTFRCDPISEHNRLYWYRQTLGQGPEFLTYFQNEAQLEKSRLLSDRFSAERPKGSFSTLEIQRTEQGDSAMYLCASSGAGNNSPLHFGNGTRLTVT.

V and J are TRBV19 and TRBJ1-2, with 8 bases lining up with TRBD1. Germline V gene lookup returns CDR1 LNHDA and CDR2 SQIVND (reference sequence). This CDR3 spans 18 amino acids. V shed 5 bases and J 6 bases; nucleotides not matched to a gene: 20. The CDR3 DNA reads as TGTGCCAGTAGTCAGCTGGGGCAGGGGGCGCTTCTTCTCGATGGCTACACCTTC. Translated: CASSQLGQGALLLDGYTF.

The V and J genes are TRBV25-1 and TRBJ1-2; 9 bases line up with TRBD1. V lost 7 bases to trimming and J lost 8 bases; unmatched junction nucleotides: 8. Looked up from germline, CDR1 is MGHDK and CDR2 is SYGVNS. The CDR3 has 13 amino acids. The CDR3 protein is CASTDGQGIGYTF. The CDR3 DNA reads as TGTGCCAGCACCGACGGACAGGGGATAGGCTACACCTTC.

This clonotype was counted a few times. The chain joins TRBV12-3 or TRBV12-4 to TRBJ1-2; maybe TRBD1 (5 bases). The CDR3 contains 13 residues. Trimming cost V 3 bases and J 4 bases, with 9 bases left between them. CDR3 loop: CASSFATVYGYTF. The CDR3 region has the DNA TGTGCCAGCAGTTTCGCGACAGTCTATGGCTACACCTTC.

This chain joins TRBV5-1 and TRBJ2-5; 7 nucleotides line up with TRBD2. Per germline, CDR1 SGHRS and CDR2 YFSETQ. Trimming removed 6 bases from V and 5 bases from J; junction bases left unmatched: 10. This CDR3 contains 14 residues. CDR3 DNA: TGCGCCAGCACCCAGAGGAGTAGCGGGGAGACCCAGTACTTC. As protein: CASTQRSSGETQYF.

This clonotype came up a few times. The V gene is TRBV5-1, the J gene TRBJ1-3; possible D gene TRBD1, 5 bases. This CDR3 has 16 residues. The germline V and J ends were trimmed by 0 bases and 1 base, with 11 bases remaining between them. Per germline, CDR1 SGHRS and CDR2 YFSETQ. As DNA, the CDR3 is TGCGCCAGCAGCTTGGCCGGGGGATCATCTGGAAACACCATATATTTT. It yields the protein CASSLAGGSSGNTIYF.

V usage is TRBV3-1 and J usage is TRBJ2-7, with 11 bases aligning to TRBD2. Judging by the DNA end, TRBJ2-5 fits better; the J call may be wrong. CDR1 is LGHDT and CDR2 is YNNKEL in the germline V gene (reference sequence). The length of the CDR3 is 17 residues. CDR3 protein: CASSPGDLSGGAETQYF. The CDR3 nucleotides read TGTGCCAGCAGCCCGGGGGACCTTAGCGGGGGGGCAGAGACCCAGTACTTC.

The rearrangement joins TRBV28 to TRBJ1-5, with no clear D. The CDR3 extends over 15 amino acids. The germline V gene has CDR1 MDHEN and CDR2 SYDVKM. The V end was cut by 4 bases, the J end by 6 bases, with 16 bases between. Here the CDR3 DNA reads TGTGCCAGCAGTTCTGGGCGCGGGAGAGGTCAGCCCCAGCATTTT. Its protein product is CASSSGRGRGQPQHF.

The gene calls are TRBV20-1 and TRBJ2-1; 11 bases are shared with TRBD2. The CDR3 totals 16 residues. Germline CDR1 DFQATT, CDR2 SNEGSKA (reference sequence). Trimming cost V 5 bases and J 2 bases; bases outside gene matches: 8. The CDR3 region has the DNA TGCAGTGCTTCACGCCTAGCGGGGGGTCCCTACAATGAGCAGTTCTTC. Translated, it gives CSASRLAGGPYNEQFF.